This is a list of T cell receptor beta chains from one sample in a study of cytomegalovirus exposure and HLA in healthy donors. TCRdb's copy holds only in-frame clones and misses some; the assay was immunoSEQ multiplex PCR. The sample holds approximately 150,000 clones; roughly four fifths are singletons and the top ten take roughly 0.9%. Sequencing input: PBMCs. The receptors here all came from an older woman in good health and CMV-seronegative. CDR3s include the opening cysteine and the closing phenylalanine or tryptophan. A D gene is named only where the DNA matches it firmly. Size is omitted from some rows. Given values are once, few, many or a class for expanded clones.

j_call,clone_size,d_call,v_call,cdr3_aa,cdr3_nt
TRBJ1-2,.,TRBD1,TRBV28,CASSTPGQDYGYTF,TGTGCCAGCAGTACGCCGGGACAGGATTACGGCTACACCTTC
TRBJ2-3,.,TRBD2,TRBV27,CASSLSKVAGRTDTQYF,TGTGCCAGCAGTTTATCTAAGGTAGCGGGGCGCACAGATACGCAGTATTTT
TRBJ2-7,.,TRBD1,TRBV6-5,CASSRQGSRYEQYF,TGTGCCAGCAGTCGACAGGGCTCCCGCTACGAGCAGTACTTC
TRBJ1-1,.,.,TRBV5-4,CASSLGRTEAFF,TGTGCCAGCAGCTTGGGTCGGACTGAAGCTTTCTTT
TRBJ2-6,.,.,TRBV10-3,CATLAGANVLTF,TGTGCCACCTTAGCTGGGGCCAACGTCCTGACTTTC
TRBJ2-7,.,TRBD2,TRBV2,CASESSGGRYEQYF,TGTGCCAGCGAATCGAGCGGGGGTAGGTACGAGCAGTACTTC
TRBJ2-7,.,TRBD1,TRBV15,CATSTRRDSGYEQYF,TGTGCCACCAGCACGCGCCGGGACAGCGGCTACGAGCAGTACTTC
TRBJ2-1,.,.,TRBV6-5,CASSYGGISYNEQFF,TGTGCCAGCAGTTACGGCGGGATCTCCTACAATGAGCAGTTCTTC
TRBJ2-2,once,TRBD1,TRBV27,CASTGGGNTGELFF,TGTGCCAGCACAGGGGGTGGAAACACCGGGGAGCTGTTTTTT
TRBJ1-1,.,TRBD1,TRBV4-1,CASSQDPWQGDMNTEAFF,TGCGCCAGCAGTCAAGATCCATGGCAGGGGGATATGAACACTGAAGCTTTCTTT
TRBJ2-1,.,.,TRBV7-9,CASSLATYTTPFF,TGTGCCAGCAGCTTAGCTACATATACTACCCCGTTCTTC
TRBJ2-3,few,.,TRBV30,CAWSMGAGTDTQYF,TGTGCCTGGTCAATGGGGGCCGGCACAGATACGCAGTATTTT
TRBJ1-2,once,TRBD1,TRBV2,CASRTGGGGYTF,TGTGCCAGCAGGACAGGGGGAGGTGGCTACACCTTC
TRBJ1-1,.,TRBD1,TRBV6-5,CASSRDRVMSTEAFF,TGTGCCAGCAGTCGGGACAGGGTGATGAGCACTGAAGCTTTCTTT
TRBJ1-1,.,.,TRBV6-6,CASTPGGGRTEAFF,TGTGCCAGCACCCCCGGCGGGGGACGGACTGAAGCTTTCTTT
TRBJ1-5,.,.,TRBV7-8,CASSYESNQPQHF,TGTGCCAGCAGCTACGAGAGCAATCAGCCCCAGCATTTT
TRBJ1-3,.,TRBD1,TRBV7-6,CASSLDLQGASSGNTIYF,TGTGCCAGCAGCTTAGATTTGCAGGGGGCCAGCTCTGGAAACACCATATATTTT
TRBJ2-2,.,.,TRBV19,CASSPTQGTNTGELFF,TGTGCCAGTAGTCCCACTCAGGGGACCAACACCGGGGAGCTGTTTTTT
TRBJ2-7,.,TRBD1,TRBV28,CASSLIQGAYEQYF,TGTGCCAGCAGTTTGATTCAGGGGGCCTACGAGCAGTACTTC
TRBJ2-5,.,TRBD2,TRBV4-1,CASSHTLRRGAGETQYF,TGCGCCAGCAGCCACACCTTAAGGCGGGGGGCCGGGGAGACCCAGTACTTC
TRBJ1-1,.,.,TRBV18,CASSPTADAEAFF,TGTGCCAGCTCCCCGACTGCTGACGCTGAAGCTTTCTTT
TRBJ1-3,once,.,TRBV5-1,CASSSSTGRNTIYF,TGCGCCAGCAGCTCTTCGACAGGTCGAAACACCATATATTTT
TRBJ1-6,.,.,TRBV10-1,CASSDGHSPLHF,TGCGCCAGCAGTGACGGTCATTCACCCCTCCACTTT
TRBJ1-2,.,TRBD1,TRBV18,CASSPEGQGVYGYTF,TGTGCCAGCTCGCCCGAGGGACAGGGGGTCTATGGCTACACCTTC
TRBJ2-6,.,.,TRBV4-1,CASSQFLAPGANVLTF,TGCGCCAGCAGCCAATTCCTAGCTCCTGGGGCCAACGTCCTGACTTTC
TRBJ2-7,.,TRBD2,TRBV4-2,CASSQGLSSYEQYF,TGTGCCAGCAGCCAGGGACTAAGCTCCTACGAGCAGTACTTC
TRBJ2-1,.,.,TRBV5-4,CASSLATGRFYNEQFF,TGTGCCAGCAGCTTGGCCACAGGTAGATTCTACAATGAGCAGTTCTTC
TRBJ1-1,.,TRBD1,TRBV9,CATAQGAQTEAFF,TGTGCCACCGCACAGGGGGCACAGACTGAAGCTTTCTTT
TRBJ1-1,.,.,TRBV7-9,CASSSVGGEAFF,TGTGCCAGCAGCTCTGTGGGGGGTGAAGCTTTCTTT
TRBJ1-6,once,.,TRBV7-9,CASSLAISGSPLHF,TGTGCCAGCAGCTTAGCTATCTCCGGTTCACCCCTCCACTTT
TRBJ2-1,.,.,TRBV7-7,CASSLRVGDFYNEQFF,TGTGCTAGCAGCTTAAGGGTGGGAGATTTCTACAATGAGCAGTTCTTC
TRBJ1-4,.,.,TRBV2,CASTGTLATNEKLFF,TGTGCCAGCACGGGAACCCTAGCAACTAATGAAAAACTGTTTTTT
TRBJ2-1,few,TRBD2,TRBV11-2,CASSPGLAGGGEQFF,TGTGCCAGCAGCCCGGGACTAGCGGGAGGGGGTGAGCAGTTCTTC
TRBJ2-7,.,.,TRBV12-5,CASGPTNAPGEQYF,TGTGCTAGTGGTCCAACCAATGCTCCCGGCGAGCAGTACTTC
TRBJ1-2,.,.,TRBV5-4,CASSLERTGGYTF,TGTGCCAGCAGCTTGGAGAGAACGGGGGGCTACACCTTC
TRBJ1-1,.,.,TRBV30,CAWRRDSNTEAFF,TGTGCCTGGAGACGGGACTCGAACACTGAAGCTTTCTTT
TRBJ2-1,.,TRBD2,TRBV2,CASSVSSGTTNEQFF,TGTGCCAGCAGTGTAAGTAGCGGGACGACTAATGAGCAGTTCTTC
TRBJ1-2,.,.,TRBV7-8,CASSYFPAYGYTF,TGTGCCAGCAGCTATTTCCCAGCGTATGGCTACACCTTC
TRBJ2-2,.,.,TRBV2,CASTFSGLTGELFF,TGTGCCAGCACCTTTTCAGGGCTCACCGGGGAGCTGTTTTTT
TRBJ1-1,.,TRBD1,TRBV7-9,CASTKEGANTEAFF,TGTGCCAGCACCAAGGAGGGGGCGAACACTGAAGCTTTCTTT
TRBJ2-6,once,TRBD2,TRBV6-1,CASSEGTSGRSGANVLTF,TGTGCCAGCAGTGAGGGGACTAGCGGCCGCTCTGGGGCCAACGTCCTGACTTTC
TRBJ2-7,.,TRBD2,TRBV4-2,CASSQGLAGTYEQYF,TGTGCCAGCAGCCAAGGACTAGCGGGGACCTACGAGCAGTACTTC
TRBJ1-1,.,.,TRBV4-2,CASSQDRGSTEAFF,TGTGCCAGCAGCCAAGATAGGGGAAGCACTGAAGCTTTCTTT
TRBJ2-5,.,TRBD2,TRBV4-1,CASSQIWTSGRTQETQYF,TGCGCCAGCAGCCAAATCTGGACTAGCGGGAGAACCCAAGAGACCCAGTACTTC
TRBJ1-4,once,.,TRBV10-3,CAISPANEKLFF,TGTGCCATCAGCCCAGCTAATGAAAAACTGTTTTTT
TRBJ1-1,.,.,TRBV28,CASSLGGLWNTEAFF,TGTGCCAGCAGTTTGGGGGGGCTCTGGAACACTGAAGCTTTCTTT
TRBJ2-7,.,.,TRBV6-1,CASSEGYGATYEQYF,TGTGCCAGCAGTGAAGGTTATGGGGCTACCTACGAGCAGTACTTC
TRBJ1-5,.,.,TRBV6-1,CASSARDNNLNQPQHF,TGTGCCAGCAGTGCACGAGACAATAACCTCAATCAGCCCCAGCATTTT
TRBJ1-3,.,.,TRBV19,CASSIWTSGNTIYF,TGTGCCAGTAGTATATGGACTTCTGGAAACACCATATATTTT
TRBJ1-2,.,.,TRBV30,CAWRSAYGYTF,TGTGCCTGGAGGAGCGCTTATGGCTACACCTTC
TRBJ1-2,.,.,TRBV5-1,CASSAAPDDGYTF,TGCGCCAGCTCGGCGGCCCCGGATGATGGCTACACCTTC
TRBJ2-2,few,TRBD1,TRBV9,CASSVLDRGRGELFF,TGTGCCAGCAGCGTTCTCGACAGGGGACGCGGGGAGCTGTTTTTT
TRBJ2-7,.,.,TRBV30,CAWSKSGGSYEQYF,TGTGCCTGGAGTAAGTCCGGAGGTTCCTACGAGCAGTACTTC
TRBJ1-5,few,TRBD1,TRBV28,CASSYLQGKQPQHF,TGTGCCAGCAGTTACTTACAGGGGAAACAGCCCCAGCATTTT
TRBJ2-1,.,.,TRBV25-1,CASSESPKRDEQFF,TGTGCCAGCAGTGAATCACCAAAGCGGGATGAGCAGTTCTTC
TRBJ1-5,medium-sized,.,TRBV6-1,CASSEGQGNQPQHF,TGTGCCAGCAGTGAAGGGCAGGGTAATCAGCCCCAGCATTTT
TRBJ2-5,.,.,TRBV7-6,CASSLVDQETQYF,TGTGCCAGCAGCTTAGTCGACCAAGAGACCCAGTACTTC
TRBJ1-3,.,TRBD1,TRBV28,CASSLWGQGKNTIYF,TGTGCCAGCAGTTTATGGGGACAGGGGAAGAACACCATATATTTT
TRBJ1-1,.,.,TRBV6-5,CASILNRGRTEAFF,TGTGCCAGCATTCTTAACCGGGGTCGCACTGAAGCTTTCTTT
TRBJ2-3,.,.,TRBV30,CAWSVQPISTDTQYF,TGTGCCTGGAGTGTACAACCGATTAGCACAGATACGCAGTATTTT